The entry that follows covers one TCR beta chain sequence. This sample was taken from a study of blood T cell repertoires in COVID-19. Study processing details: Amplified reference gene primers provided the basis for estimating nucleated cell counts. Measured with immunoSEQ multiplex PCR; TCRdb has only the in-frame clones, and not every one. Clone size and the V and J calls come from that table; the DNA yielded D and trimming. Found here are 200,000 to 300,000 clones, more than 75% of them singletons; the top ten hold 1.6%. The V gene's germline CDR1 is SGHNT and CDR2 YENEEA. The CDR3 has 15 residues. V lost 4 bases and J lost 5; bases outside the gene matches: 5.

The genes are TRBV11-3 and TRBJ2-2; 9 nucleotides match TRBD1. The sequence was obtained from an older woman who had recovered from COVID-19. Source material: peripheral blood. The CDR3 reads CASSYGTGRTGELFF. The CDR3 DNA is TGTGCCAGCAGCTATGGGACAGGGAGGACCGGGGAGCTGTTTTTT.